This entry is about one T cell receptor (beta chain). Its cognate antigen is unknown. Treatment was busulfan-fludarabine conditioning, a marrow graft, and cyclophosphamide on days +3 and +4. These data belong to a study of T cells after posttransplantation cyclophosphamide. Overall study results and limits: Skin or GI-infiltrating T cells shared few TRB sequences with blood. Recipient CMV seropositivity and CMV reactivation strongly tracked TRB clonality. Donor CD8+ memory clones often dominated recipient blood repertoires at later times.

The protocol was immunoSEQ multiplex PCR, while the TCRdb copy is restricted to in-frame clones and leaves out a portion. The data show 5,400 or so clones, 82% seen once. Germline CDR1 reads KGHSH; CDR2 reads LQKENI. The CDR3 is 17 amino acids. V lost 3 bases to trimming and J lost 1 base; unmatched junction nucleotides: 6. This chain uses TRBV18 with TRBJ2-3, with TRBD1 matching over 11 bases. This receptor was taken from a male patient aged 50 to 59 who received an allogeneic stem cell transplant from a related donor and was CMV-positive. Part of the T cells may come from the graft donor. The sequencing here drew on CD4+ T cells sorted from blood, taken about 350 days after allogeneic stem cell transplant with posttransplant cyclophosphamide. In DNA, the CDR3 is TGTGCCAGCTCACCCGGGACAGGGGGTTTGGGCACAGATACGCAGTATTTT. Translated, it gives CASSPGTGGLGTDTQYF.